The source of this T cell receptor (beta chain) is a study of response to subunit inactivated influenza vaccine. Study conclusions and caveats: Each seasonal influenza vaccination recruits few new T cells, the authors suggested.

This clonotype was picked up a small number of times. Its antigen remains unidentified. The length of the CDR3 is 15 residues. Per the germline V gene, CDR1 is SGHRS and CDR2 is YFSETQ. V lost 2 bases to trimming and J lost 1 base; unmatched junction nucleotides: 4. TCRdb used MiXCR to reprocess the RT-PCR reads, holding one entry per CDR3 protein. The sample contains about 520,000 distinct CDR3 sequences, roughly 27% of which appear only once. Sequenced here: CD4+ T cells sorted from PBMCs, sampled about 5 days after vaccination. This rearrangement joins TRBV5-1 to TRBJ2-3, with 7 positions matching TRBD2. The sequence was obtained from a man aged 50 to 60 who received an inactivated influenza vaccine. The CDR3 reads CASSFRGGGTDTQYF. CDR3 DNA sequence: TGCGCCAGCAGCTTTCGCGGGGGAGGCACAGATACGCAGTATTTT.